What follows is one T cell receptor beta chain and its context. This sample was taken from a study of blood T cell repertoires in COVID-19. As for the study in general: From T cells, B-cell-depleted T cells, or PBMCs came the material, which was cDNA or gDNA.

With 3 bases clipped from V and 2 bases from J, the junction kept 7 bases outside the gene matches. Germline CDR1 LNHDA, CDR2 SQIVND (reference sequence). The CDR3 has 18 amino acids. Study processing details: Estimation of nucleated cell counts relied on the amplification of reference gene primers. TCRdb keeps only in-frame clones here, not all; method: immunoSEQ multiplex PCR. The V and J calls and clone size were taken over from that table, and D and trimming were inferred from the DNA. The data show 80,000 or so clones, approximately 89% seen once. Material for sequencing was peripheral blood. The sequence derives from a woman aged 60 to 75 with acute or convalescent COVID-19. The chain uses TRBV19 and TRBJ2-1; 13 bases match TRBD2. CDR3 protein: CASSMRLAGGPPYNEQFF. In DNA, the CDR3 is TGTGCCAGTAGTATGAGACTAGCGGGGGGCCCCCCCTACAATGAGCAGTTCTTC.